This T cell receptor beta chain was observed in a study of Graves' ophthalmopathy and Graves' hyperthyroidism. Scientists amplified the TCR beta CDR3 regions from RNA transcripts. Investigators did first-round RT-PCR with HTBI primers, then second-round multiplex PCR. TCRdb re-called the multiplex PCR reads with MiXCR, one entry per CDR3 protein. Of over a million distinct CDR3 sequences listed, less than 45% were seen once; the top ten hold approximately 12%. This clonotype was seen many times. The ends were cut back, 0 bases at V and 2 bases at J, with 13 bases in the middle. The CDR3 has 15 amino acids. The germline CDR1 and CDR2 sequences are DFQATT and SNEGSKA (reference sequence).

The J gene is TRBJ1-1, the V gene TRBV20-1, with a weak D call TRBD1 (6 bases). The TCR was taken from an adult man with Graves' hyperthyroidism. The sequencing input was peripheral blood or thyroid tissue (not recorded which). For the CDR3, the DNA is TGCAGTGCTAGAGACCCGGACAGAGCTAACACTGAAGCTTTCTTT. Protein sequence: CSARDPDRANTEAFF.